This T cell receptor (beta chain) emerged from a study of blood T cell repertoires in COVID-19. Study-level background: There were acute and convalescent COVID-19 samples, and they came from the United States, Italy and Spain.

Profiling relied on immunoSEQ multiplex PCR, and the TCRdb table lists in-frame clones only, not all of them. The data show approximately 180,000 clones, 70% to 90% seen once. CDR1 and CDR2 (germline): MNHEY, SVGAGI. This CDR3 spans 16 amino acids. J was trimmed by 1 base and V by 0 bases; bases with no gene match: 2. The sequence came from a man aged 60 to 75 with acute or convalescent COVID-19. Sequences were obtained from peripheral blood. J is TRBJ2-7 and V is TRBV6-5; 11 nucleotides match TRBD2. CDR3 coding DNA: TGTGCCAGCAGTTACTCGGGGACTAGCGGTTCCTACGAGCAGTACTTC. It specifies CASSYSGTSGSYEQYF.